This T cell receptor beta chain was captured in a study of blood T cell repertoires in COVID-19. Study-level background: Samples representing acute and convalescent COVID-19 were sourced from the United States, Italy and Spain. Nucleic acid was either cDNA or gDNA, and it came from T cells, B-cell-depleted T cells, or PBMCs.

Original analysis: Reference gene primers were amplified, and this amplification served to estimate nucleated cell counts. Generated by immunoSEQ multiplex PCR, the TCRdb table keeps only in-frame clones and is missing some. The V and J calls and clone size are taken from that table; D and trimming were inferred from the DNA. The sample has about 270,000 clones; roughly 82% are singletons. This clone was counted once. Patients of the Seattle cohort, enrolled during active infection, were followed longitudinally. The clonotype comes from a woman older than 75 with COVID-19, enrolled during active disease. Sequenced material: peripheral blood.

CDR3 DNA sequence: TGTGCCAGCAGCTTAGAAGGCAGGGAAGGGGACACCATATATTTT. Amino acids: CASSLEGREGDTIYF. This chain links TRBV11-2 with TRBJ1-3, with D maybe TRBD1 (5 bases). V lost 0 bases, J lost 8 bases, and 14 bases lay in between. Germline values: CDR1 SGHAT, CDR2 FQNNGV. There are 15 residues in the CDR3.